Only a few counts were recorded for the clone carrying this T cell receptor beta chain. The time point here: baseline, week 1 (first vaccination visit). Noted treatment: pre-vaccination baseline after standard-of-care therapy. These data are taken from a study of a mutant IDH1 vaccine in newly diagnosed glioma. The CDR3 consists of 12 residues. The germline V and J ends were trimmed by 5 bases and 7 bases, with 8 bases remaining between them. Per the germline V gene, CDR1 is SEHNR and CDR2 is FQNEAQ (reference sequence). The protocol was immunoSEQ multiplex PCR, while the TCRdb copy is restricted to in-frame clones and leaves out a portion. The sample lists approximately 88,000 clones; around three quarters were seen once.

This material consisted of PBMCs, taken from a glioma patient treated with radiotherapy, temozolomide or both. This receptor was taken from a man aged 35 to 55 with glioma. The V gene is TRBV7-9, the J gene TRBJ1-4; D possibly corresponds to TRBD1 (6 bases). CDR3 sequence: CASSDRSEKLFF. DNA of the CDR3: TGTGCCAGCAGCGACAGGAGTGAAAAACTGTTTTTT.